The subject of this entry is one T cell receptor (beta chain). The data belong to a study of cytomegalovirus exposure and HLA in healthy donors. V was clipped by 3 bases and J by 9 bases; unmatched bases: 8. The CDR3 consists of 14 residues. Germline CDR1 KGHSH, CDR2 LQKENI. Both 60 Vbeta primers and 13 Jbeta primers went into the PCR. The table came from immunoSEQ multiplex PCR; TCRdb's copy has only in-frame clones and leaves some out. The sample shows 210,000 or so clones, approximately 80% of them seen only once. This receptor was obtained from a girl aged 2-9 years in good health and CMV-seronegative. The specimen sequenced was PBMCs. The chain carries TRBV18 and TRBJ2-4, with 7 bases lining up with TRBD2. CDR3 DNA sequence: TGTGCCAGCTCACCGACTAGCTTGGGAAGCATTCAGTACTTC. Translated: CASSPTSLGSIQYF.